This T cell receptor beta chain was sequenced in a study of identical twins. TCRdb re-analysed the 5' RACE reads in MiXCR, keeping a single row per CDR3 protein. The table lists a few hundred thousand distinct CDR3 sequences, roughly 8.6% of them singletons, with approximately 2% in the top ten. V trimming: 5 bases; J trimming: 10 bases; junction bases outside the gene matches: 5. This CDR3 is built from 12 residues. Germline V gene lookup returns CDR1 MNHEY and CDR2 SMNVEV (reference sequence). These data also formed part of another study, on yellow fever vaccine responses in identical twins.

The sequencing sample was made of memory (CD45RO+) T cells sorted from blood. This receptor was obtained from a woman aged 18-29 years in good health. V gene TRBV27 combines with J gene TRBJ2-1; TRBD1 aligns across 7 bases. The DNA for the CDR3 is TGTGCCAGCAGTGACAGGGTCGGGGAGCAGTTCTTC. Protein sequence: CASSDRVGEQFF.